This TCR beta chain stems from a study of CD8 T cells in Susac syndrome. Study-level results: It was acknowledged by the study that relatively few individuals were included in its TCR sequencing and HLA analysis.

An amount of RNA that ranged from roughly 0.5 to 1 ug was reverse transcribed with random hexamers. Across 54 Vbeta and 13 Jbeta, immunoSEQ multiplex PCR amplified TCR beta CDR3. TCRdb processed the immunoSEQ multiplex PCR reads anew with MiXCR; each CDR3 protein has one entry. The sample holds fewer than 200,000 distinct CDR3 sequences, about 95% seen once. A note on this clonotype: Antigen specificity is unknown.

Sequencing of TCR beta covered CD8+ and CD4+ T cells obtained from blood. Negative isolation yielded CD4+ and CD8+ T cells, and FACS enriched TEMRA cells. The CDR3 loop spans 15 amino acids. V lost 1 base, J lost 4 bases, and 14 bases lay in between. Germline-derived CDR1 and CDR2 are LGHDT and YNNKEL (reference sequence). V and J are TRBV3-1 and TRBJ2-7, with D maybe TRBD2 (6 bases). The source of this sequence is a human donor in good health. Sequencing was done on a sample of CD4+ T cells from PBMCs. CDR3 sequence: CASSQGTTSRYEQYF. The CDR3 bases are TGTGCCAGCAGCCAAGGGACTACAAGTAGGTACGAGCAGTACTTC.